Listed here are 22 T cell receptor beta chains from one sample, sequenced in a study of blood T cell repertoires in COVID-19. Using immunoSEQ multiplex PCR, the repertoire was profiled, and TCRdb retains in-frame clones only, with some absent. The repertoire consists of more than 200,000 clones, with about 82% occurring once and the leading ten covering under 11%. The sequenced material came from peripheral blood. These receptors were taken from a woman over 75 with acute or convalescent COVID-19.

This clone was observed a single time. The V call is TRBV2, the J call TRBJ2-5, with a weak D call TRBD1 (6 bases). The length of the CDR3 is 15 residues. Trimming cost V 5 bases and J 1 base, with 14 bases left between them. CDR1 is SNHLY and CDR2 is FYNNEI in the germline V gene. CDR3 in amino acids: CASSLLGTLQETQYF. In DNA form, the CDR3 reads TGTGCCAGCAGTCTACTTGGGACACTCCAAGAGACCCAGTACTTC. The complete variable domain, with remaining parts taken from reference TRBV2 and TRBJ2-5, reads EPEVTQTPSHQVTQMGQEVILRCVPISNHLYFYWYRQILGQKVEFLVSFYNNEISEKSEIFDDQFSVERPDGSNFTLKIRSTKLEDSAMYFCASSLLGTLQETQYFGPGTRLLVL.

The chain has TRBV3-1 (or the pseudogene TRBV3-2) and TRBJ2-3; possible D gene TRBD2, 5 bases. CDR3 length: 15 residues. With 1 base removed from V and 5 bases from J, the gap between germline ends came to 13 bases. Germline assignment: CDR1 LGHDT and CDR2 YNNKEL (reference sequence). CDR3 residues: CASSQGPGRGDTQYF. In nucleotides, the CDR3 is TGTGCCAGCAGCCAAGGCCCGGGGAGAGGAGATACGCAGTATTTT.

This clone has more than one count but fewer than ten. The chain is built from TRBV11-3 and TRBJ1-2, with D maybe TRBD1 (6 bases). V shed 1 base and J shed 5 bases, with 14 bases lying between them. CDR1 SGHNT and CDR2 YENEEA come from the germline V gene. CDR3 length: 15 residues. The CDR3 spells CASSLGTVNPYGYTF. Here the CDR3 DNA reads TGTGCCAGCAGCTTAGGGACAGTGAACCCTTATGGCTACACCTTC.

The rearrangement joins TRBV6-6 to TRBJ2-7; tentative D call: TRBD2 (5 bases). Trimming stripped 4 bases from V and 5 bases from J, with 15 bases between. This CDR3 is 14 amino acids long. CDR1 is MNHNY, CDR2 SVGAGI, per germline (reference sequence). The CDR3 loop is CASSLEGSINEQYF. The CDR3 nucleotides read TGTGCCAGCAGTTTGGAAGGGAGTATCAACGAGCAGTACTTC.

The chain uses TRBV19 and TRBJ2-1; the D is unclear. The CDR3 has 11 residues. Germline loops: CDR1 LNHDA, CDR2 SQIVND (reference sequence). The V end was cut by 10 bases, the J end by 7 bases, with 11 bases between. CDR3 DNA: TGTGCCACCACCAACACAAATGAGCAGTTCTTC. Amino acids: CATTNTNEQFF.

The rearrangement uses TRBV6-5 and TRBJ1-1; 7 bases fit TRBD1. Germline assignment: CDR1 MNHEY and CDR2 SVGAGI. The CDR3 length is 15 residues. The V segment lost 0 bases and the J segment 10 bases; nucleotides outside the gene matches: 11. In nucleotides, the CDR3 is TGTGCCAGCAGTTACTCGGACAGGCTCACCGTGGGAGCTTTCTTT. This encodes CASSYSDRLTVGAFF.

V gene TRBV5-6 combines with J gene TRBJ1-2, with 8 positions matching TRBD1. Germline V gene data show CDR1 as SGHDT and CDR2 as YYEEEE. V lost 0 bases and J lost 4; bases outside the gene matches: 5. CDR3 length: 15 amino acids. The CDR3 nucleotides are TGTGCCAGCAGCTTGGCCCCCGGGACAGGCTATGGCTACACCTTC. As protein: CASSLAPGTGYGYTF.

The chain links TRBV19 to TRBJ1-2; D possibly corresponds to TRBD1 (6 bases). CDR1 and CDR2 (germline): LNHDA, SQIVND (reference sequence). Trimming pared 9 bases from V and 8 bases from J, leaving 16 bases between. The CDR3 is 12 amino acids. Here the CDR3 DNA reads TGTGCCAGCAGCCAGGGGCTAGAGGGCTACACCTTC. Translation gives CASSQGLEGYTF.

The V and J genes are TRBV28 and TRBJ2-7; D is undetermined. CDR1 MDHEN and CDR2 SYDVKM come from the germline V gene. This CDR3 has 15 amino acids. V was trimmed by 6 bases and J by 0 bases, leaving 15 bases between them. The CDR3 nucleotides read TGTGCCAGCAGGCTCGACCAGGCCTACTCCTACGAGCAGTACTTC. This translates into CASRLDQAYSYEQYF.

The genes are TRBV7-2 and TRBJ1-3; D is perhaps TRBD1 (5 bases). Trimming cost V 1 base and J 0 bases, with 13 bases left between them. The CDR3 runs to 17 residues. CDR1 is SGHTA and CDR2 is FQGNSA in the germline V gene. The CDR3 sequence: CASSLGGLLSSGNTIYF. DNA of the CDR3: TGTGCCAGCAGCTTAGGGGGACTCCTTAGCTCTGGAAACACCATATATTTT. The full variable domain, rest sourced from reference TRBV7-2 and TRBJ1-3, is GAGVSQSPSNKVTEKGKDVELRCDPISGHTALYWYRQSLGQGLEFLIYFQGNSAPDKSGLPSDRFSAERTGGSVSTLTIQRTQQEDSAVYLCASSLGGLLSSGNTIYFGEGSWLTVV.

The CDR3 loop reads CASSVSGYGTEAFF. The CDR3 DNA sequence: TGTGCCAGCAGTGTTTCAGGGTACGGCACTGAAGCTTTCTTT. The chain combines TRBV6-4 with TRBJ1-1; D is possibly TRBD1 (5 bases). V was clipped by 4 bases and J by 4 bases, with 13 bases between them. The CDR3 contains 14 residues. Looked up from germline, CDR1 is MRHNA and CDR2 is SNTAGT.

The V and J genes are TRBV7-2 and TRBJ2-3, with 9 positions matching TRBD2. Germline V gives CDR1 SGHTA, CDR2 FQGNSA. V was pared by 4 bases and J by 2 bases, with 10 bases of the junction left unmatched. The CDR3 extends over 17 amino acids. CDR3 nucleotide sequence: TGTGCCAGCAGCTGGGCGCGGGCTAGCGGGGACACAGATACGCAGTATTTT. This sequence encodes CASSWARASGDTDTQYF.

J is TRBJ2-3 and V is TRBV12-5; 10 nucleotides line up with TRBD1. V lost 1 base to trimming and J lost 5 bases; unmatched junction nucleotides: 6. The germline V gene has CDR1 LGHNT and CDR2 FRNRAP. The CDR3 spans 16 residues. CDR3 DNA sequence: TGTGCTAGTGGTTTGGACCGGACAGGGGGTCTAGATACGCAGTATTTT. It yields the protein CASGLDRTGGLDTQYF.

DNA of the CDR3: TGTGCCAGCTCACCAAAACAGGAGAACACCGGGGAGCTGTTTTTT. Residues: CASSPKQENTGELFF. The genes are TRBV18 and TRBJ2-2; possible D gene TRBD1, 5 bases. The V gene's germline CDR1 is KGHSH and CDR2 LQKENI. Deletions cut 2 bases from V and 1 base from J, with 8 bases between. The CDR3 covers 15 residues.

V and J are TRBV5-1 and TRBJ2-5; D unresolved. This CDR3 spans 13 amino acids. Germline V gene lookup returns CDR1 SGHRS and CDR2 YFSETQ. Trimming cost V 0 bases and J 3 bases, with 6 bases left between them. The CDR3 DNA is TGCGCCAGCAGCTTGGGGCTGAAAGAGACCCAGTACTTC. Amino acids: CASSLGLKETQYF. Supplemented by reference TRBV5-1 and TRBJ2-5, the full variable domain reads KAGVTQTPRYLIKTRGQQVTLSCSPISGHRSVSWYQQTPGQGLQFLFEYFSETQRNKGNFPGRFSGRQFSNSRSEMNVSTLELGDSALYLCASSLGLKETQYFGPGTRLLVL.

The chain has TRBV9 and TRBJ1-3; TRBD1 is a possible D gene (5 bases). CDR1 is SGDLS, CDR2 YYNGEE, per germline. The CDR3 spans 14 residues. The V end lost 6 bases, the J end lost 0 bases, and 10 bases lay between the germline ends. CDR3 loop: CASTAGVSGNTIYF. CDR3 nucleotides: TGTGCCAGCACGGCGGGGGTCTCTGGAAACACCATATATTTT.

Only one count was recorded for this clone. The rearrangement links TRBV18 to TRBJ1-2, with no clear D. The germline gives CDR1 KGHSH, CDR2 LQKENI. This CDR3 has 12 amino acids. V was shortened by 1 base and J by 6 bases, with 6 bases between the two germline ends. As DNA, the CDR3 is TGTGCCAGCTCACCACTCGGGGATGGCTACACCTTC. It codes for CASSPLGDGYTF.

The chain is built from TRBV18 and TRBJ1-2; D is undetermined. Between the trimmed V and J ends, which lost 3 bases and 4 bases, there was a span of 12 bases. From germline, CDR1 is KGHSH and CDR2 LQKENI. The CDR3 runs 14 residues. The CDR3 bases are TGTGCCAGCTCACCCTCGGGAGGGTCCTATGGCTACACCTTC. Protein: CASSPSGGSYGYTF.

The chain recombines TRBV12-5 with TRBJ1-6, with a possible D match to TRBD1 (6 bases). The V and J ends lost 6 bases and 8 bases respectively, with 23 bases between them. The CDR3 runs 17 residues. CDR1 is LGHNT and CDR2 is FRNRAP in the germline V gene. The chain's CDR3 is CASGPGGALRDDSPLHF. The DNA for the CDR3 is TGTGCTAGTGGCCCTGGGGGCGCCTTACGTGATGATTCACCCCTCCACTTT.

The chain joins TRBV5-1 to TRBJ2-7; 13 nucleotides align to TRBD2. V shed 2 bases, J shed 4 bases, and the junction held 6 bases outside the gene matches. CDR1 is SGHRS, CDR2 YFSETQ, per germline. The CDR3 has 16 amino acids. This CDR3 is CASSFDGLAGVYEQYF. In nucleotides, the CDR3 is TGCGCCAGCAGCTTCGACGGACTAGCGGGAGTTTACGAGCAGTACTTC.

V usage is TRBV9 and J usage is TRBJ1-6; D unclear. V shed 3 bases and J shed 0 bases, with 13 bases lying between them. The CDR3 has 17 amino acids. Germline V gene sequence: CDR1 SGDLS, CDR2 YYNGEE. As DNA, the CDR3 is TGTGCCAGCAGCGACCTCGACGCTAGCTCCTATAATTCACCCCTCCACTTT. Amino acids: CASSDLDASSYNSPLHF.

The genes are TRBV7-2 and TRBJ1-1; possible D gene TRBD1, 6 bases. The CDR3 has 14 residues. Trimming left V 4 bases short and J 5 bases short, with 14 bases between. Germline CDR1 is SGHTA and CDR2 is FQGNSA. This CDR3 is CASSSTQGQTEAFF. The CDR3 DNA reads TGTGCCAGCAGCTCCACACAGGGCCAGACTGAAGCTTTCTTT.